The 15 T cell receptor beta chains given below trace back to one sample, sequenced in a study of monozygotic twins with inflammatory bowel disease. TCRdb reanalyzed the 5' RACE reads and collapses them to one entry per CDR3 protein, without DNA. Recorded for this sample: about 380,000 distinct CDR3 sequences. The sample comprised blood. These receptors all come from a human donor with ulcerative colitis or Crohn's disease, or a healthy co-twin of an affected twin (not recorded which).

The chain employs TRBV5-1 and TRBJ2-7; TCRdb names TRBD1, which stays unverified in the absence of DNA. This CDR3 has 14 residues. From germline, CDR1 is SGHRS and CDR2 YFSETQ. CDR3 in amino acids: CASSPGPSSYEQYF.

V usage is TRBV7-9 and J usage is TRBJ2-3; TCRdb names TRBD2, which stays unverified in the absence of DNA. CDR3 size: 15 residues. CDR1 and CDR2 from the germline V gene are SEHNR and FQNEAQ (reference sequence). CDR3 sequence: CASSSLTSGTDTQYF.

The rearrangement joins TRBV6-5 to TRBJ2-5. The CDR3 is made up of 13 amino acids. From germline, CDR1 is MNHEY and CDR2 SVGAGI. The CDR3: CASSYRLRETQYF.

V is TRBV7-8 and J is TRBJ2-5; TCRdb proposes TRBD2, but this gene call is untestable without DNA. Germline values: CDR1 SGHVS, CDR2 FQNEAQ. CDR3 length: 16 amino acids. The CDR3 loop reads CASSLEVSGVYETQYF. Complete variable domain (other parts from reference TRBV7-8 and TRBJ2-5): GAGVSQSPRYKVAKRGQDVALRCDPISGHVSLFWYQQALGQGPEFLTYFQNEAQLDKSGLPSDRFFAERPEGSVSTLKIQRTQQEDSAVYLCASSLEVSGVYETQYFGPGTRLLVL.

V and J are TRBV6-5 and TRBJ2-4; TCRdb selects TRBD1, and the lack of DNA leaves this call unchecked. This CDR3 spans 18 amino acids. CDR1 and CDR2 (germline): MNHEY, SVGAGI. CDR3 region: CASSYSPPPGSGKNIQYF.

This sequence joins TRBV4-1 and TRBJ1-2; TCRdb's D call of TRBD1 is untestable without DNA. This CDR3 comprises 16 residues. Per the germline V gene, CDR1 is MGHRA and CDR2 is YSYEKL. The CDR3 loop is CASSPGQGRINYGYTF.

The gene calls are TRBV11-2 and TRBJ2-7. Germline V CDR1 and CDR2: SGHAT, FQNNGV. The CDR3 length is 11 residues. CDR3 amino acids: CASSSIYEQYF.

This chain connects TRBV9 to TRBJ2-3; the TCRdb call, TRBD1, lacks DNA for checking. Germline V gene lookup returns CDR1 SGDLS and CDR2 YYNGEE. This CDR3 has 17 amino acids. CDR3 protein: CASSVADRITSTDTQYF.

This rearrangement joins TRBV5-1 to TRBJ2-7; absent DNA, TCRdb's TRBD1 call cannot be checked. The CDR3 is 14 amino acids. CDR1 and CDR2 from the germline V gene are SGHRS and YFSETQ. This chain's CDR3 is CASSLGAQYGEQYF.

The gene calls are TRBV28 and TRBJ2-7; no DNA is available, so the TRBD2 call from TCRdb remains unchecked. Germline assignment: CDR1 MDHEN and CDR2 SYDVKM. The CDR3 is 13 residues long. The CDR3 here is CASSSATVLKQYF. The full variable domain, its missing parts supplied by reference TRBV28 and TRBJ2-7, is DVKVTQSSRYLVKRTGEKVFLECVQDMDHENMFWYRQDPGLGLRLIYFSYDVKMKEKGDIPEGYSVSREKKERFSLILESASTNQTSMYLCASSSATVLKQYFGPGTRLTVT.

This sequence joins TRBV24-1 and TRBJ2-1; TCRdb indicates TRBD1, and absent DNA this call remains unverified. The length of the CDR3 is 15 residues. Germline CDR1 and CDR2: KGHDR and SFDVKD. The CDR3 sequence is CATSDFRKGDNEQFF.

The genes are TRBV7-9 and TRBJ2-5. Germline V gives CDR1 SEHNR, CDR2 FQNEAQ (reference sequence). This CDR3 comprises 11 residues. The CDR3 spells CASSSSAGSAF.

This chain joins TRBV7-2 and TRBJ2-1; absent DNA, TCRdb's TRBD1 call cannot be checked. The germline CDR1 and CDR2 sequences are SGHTA and FQGNSA. The CDR3 length is 14 residues. The CDR3 sequence is CASSRDRAINEQFF.

V and J are TRBV28 and TRBJ2-5; without DNA, the TCRdb call of TRBD1 cannot be checked. Germline assignment: CDR1 MDHEN and CDR2 SYDVKM. This CDR3 is 13 amino acids long. CDR3 sequence: CASSPDTKETQYF.

V is TRBV5-1 and J is TRBJ2-3; TCRdb calls TRBD1, which cannot be checked without DNA. Per the germline V gene, CDR1 is SGHRS and CDR2 is YFSETQ. The CDR3 extends over 15 amino acids. This CDR3 reads CASSARDPSTDTQYF.